These 31 T cell receptor beta chains originate from one sample sequenced in a study of early T cells in non-severe SARS-CoV-2 infection. TCRdb ran MiXCR on the 5' RACE reads and lists one entry per CDR3 protein. The profile shows more than 50,000 distinct CDR3 sequences, 5.5% to 6.5% of them singletons. The sample consisted of whole blood. Receptors originate from an adult who was a healthcare worker with PCR-confirmed SARS-CoV-2 infection or an uninfected control (not recorded which).

The chain links TRBV11-2 to TRBJ2-7; the D gene could be TRBD1 or TRBD2 (5 bases each). The CDR3 is made up of 15 amino acids. Germline-derived CDR1 and CDR2 are SGHAT and FQNNGV. Trimming removed 6 bases from V and 4 bases from J, with 19 bases in between. CDR3 region: CASRQPGTRDYEQYF. Written as DNA, the CDR3 is TGTGCCAGCAGACAACCCGGGACCAGAGATTACGAGCAGTACTTC.

The sample holds many counts of this clonotype. The rearrangement links TRBV6-4 to TRBJ2-7, with D uncertain. Per the germline V gene, CDR1 is MRHNA and CDR2 is SNTAGT. Trimming stripped 0 bases from V and 1 base from J, with 16 bases between. The CDR3 spans 17 residues. The CDR3 nucleotides are TGTGCCAGCAGTGACTCCCTTGCGGCTCCGACTTCCTACGAGCAGTACTTC. Translating it yields CASSDSLAAPTSYEQYF.

This clonotype was counted between two and nine times. V and J are TRBV7-9 and TRBJ2-7, with TRBD1 matching 7 bases. V was pared by 5 bases and J by 3 bases, with 4 bases of the junction left unmatched. Germline V gene sequence: CDR1 SEHNR, CDR2 FQNEAQ (reference sequence). CDR3 size: 13 residues. CDR3 in amino acids: CASSPGQFYEQYF. CDR3 coding DNA: TGTGCCAGCAGCCCGGGACAGTTCTACGAGCAGTACTTC.

V gene TRBV7-2 combines with J gene TRBJ1-6; 8 bases fit TRBD1. The CDR3 extends over 15 amino acids. CDR1 SGHTA and CDR2 FQGNSA come from the germline V gene. V gave up 4 bases and J gave up 7 bases; unmatched junction bases: 6. CDR3 nucleotide sequence: TGTGCCAGCAGCTGGACCGGGACAGGAAATTCACCCCTCCACTTT. The encoded protein is CASSWTGTGNSPLHF.

Many counts were recorded for this clonotype. The rearrangement links TRBV5-5 to TRBJ2-1, with 8 bases aligning to TRBD1. CDR3 length: 19 residues. CDR1 and CDR2 from the germline V gene are SGHKS and YYEKEE (reference sequence). The J segment lost 3 bases and the V segment lost 4 bases, leaving 18 bases of the junction unmatched. CDR3 protein: CASSPRGQARTGRYNEQFF. CDR3 sequence (DNA): TGTGCCAGCAGCCCCCGGGGACAGGCGCGGACGGGCCGCTACAATGAGCAGTTCTTC.

This clonotype occurred many times. V is TRBV5-1 and J is TRBJ1-1; no reliable D call. Germline CDR1 SGHRS, CDR2 YFSETQ. V lost 0 bases and J lost 7, with 16 bases in between. The CDR3 spans 15 residues. CDR3 coding DNA: TGCGCCAGCAGCTTGGTAGAGGGAGAACGGGGTGAAGCTTTCTTT. It translates to CASSLVEGERGEAFF.

The sample holds a few counts of this clonotype. This chain connects TRBV6-5 to TRBJ2-1; 8 bases are shared with TRBD2. The germline CDR1 and CDR2 sequences are MNHEY and SVGAGI. Germline trimming cut 4 bases from V and 7 bases from J; bases unmatched to any gene: 9. This CDR3 spans 15 amino acids. The CDR3 reads CASSSGLDAFNEQFF. The CDR3 bases are TGTGCCAGCAGTTCGGGACTAGATGCGTTTAATGAGCAGTTCTTC.

This clonotype was found a few times. This chain joins TRBV7-9 and TRBJ2-1; possibly TRBD2 for D (5 bases). Germline V gene sequence: CDR1 SEHNR, CDR2 FQNEAQ (reference sequence). Deletions cut 0 bases from V and 12 bases from J, with 6 bases between. This CDR3 comprises 11 residues. CDR3 sequence: CASSLAEGQFF. The CDR3 nucleotides are TGTGCCAGCAGCTTAGCCGAGGGGCAGTTCTTC.

This clonotype was observed many times. Here the CDR3 DNA reads TGCAGCGTTCAGAACAGGGCCCACCACAATGAGCAGTTCTTC. Translating gives CSVQNRAHHNEQFF. This sequence joins TRBV29-1 and TRBJ2-1; weak D call: TRBD1 (6 bases). The V gene's germline CDR1 is SQVTM and CDR2 ANQGSEA. The CDR3 contains 14 residues. Trimming cost V 5 bases and J 5 bases, with 16 bases left between them.

V usage is TRBV12-3 or TRBV12-4 and J usage is TRBJ1-5; TRBD1 matches at 11 bases. This CDR3 has 19 amino acids. Trimming cost V 2 bases and J 2 bases; bases outside gene matches: 11. The CDR3 DNA reads TGTGCCAGCAGTTTAAGGGGGACAGGGGGAAGAATCGGCAATCAGCCCCAGCATTTT. Its protein product is CASSLRGTGGRIGNQPQHF.

The sample holds a few counts of this clonotype. For the CDR3, the DNA is TGCGCCAGCAGCGACGCGCAGGGGGCCGGGGAGGAGCAGTTCTTC. Translating it yields CASSDAQGAGEEQFF. This chain links TRBV5-1 with TRBJ2-1; TRBD1 matches 8 bases. The CDR3 totals 15 residues. Trimming removed 4 bases from V and 10 bases from J; junction bases left unmatched: 13. Germline loops: CDR1 SGHRS, CDR2 YFSETQ. The whole variable domain, filled in from reference TRBV5-1 and TRBJ2-1, reads KAGVTQTPRYLIKTRGQQVTLSCSPISGHRSVSWYQQTPGQGLQFLFEYFSETQRNKGNFPGRFSGRQFSNSRSEMNVSTLELGDSALYLCASSDAQGAGEEQFFGPGTRLTVL.

Ten or more counts support this clonotype. The chain employs TRBV5-1 and TRBJ2-2; D gene ambiguous. V was shortened by 2 bases and J by 0 bases, with 8 bases between the two germline ends. CDR1 SGHRS and CDR2 YFSETQ come from the germline V gene. The CDR3 contains 15 residues. The CDR3 bases are TGCGCCAGCAGCTTCGGCCAGGCGAACACCGGGGAGCTGTTTTTT. It encodes CASSFGQANTGELFF.

This clonotype was observed many times. The CDR3, as DNA: TGTGCCAGCAGTAATACGTTTGAGCAGTTCTTC. This encodes CASSNTFEQFF. The rearrangement links TRBV6-5 to TRBJ2-1; D gene uncertain. V was trimmed by 5 bases and J by 9 bases, leaving 8 bases between them. The CDR3 totals 11 residues. Germline V gene data show CDR1 as MNHEY and CDR2 as SVGAGI.

This clonotype was counted ten times or more. The genes are TRBV27 and TRBJ2-1; 15 bases agree with TRBD2. Trimming at V came to 5 bases and at J to 6 bases, leaving 8 bases not matched to a gene. The germline V gene encodes CDR1 MNHEY and CDR2 SMNVEV (reference sequence). CDR3 length equals 17 residues. The CDR3 nucleotides are TGTGCCAGCAGTACTGGACTAGCGGGAGGGCCTAGCAATGAGCAGTTCTTC. Amino acids: CASSTGLAGGPSNEQFF.

This clonotype has more than one count but fewer than ten. The rearrangement links TRBV7-2 to TRBJ2-3; D ambiguous. Germline V CDR1 and CDR2: SGHTA, FQGNSA. The CDR3 has 15 residues. Trimming shortened V by 3 bases and J by 4 bases, and 14 bases separated the two germline ends. CDR3: CASSFLGPAADTQYF. CDR3 in DNA: TGTGCCAGCAGCTTTTTAGGCCCCGCGGCAGATACGCAGTATTTT.

This clonotype showed up many times. The chain's CDR3 is CARAPKHGGSEQYF. CDR3 coding DNA: TGCGCCAGAGCCCCAAAACACGGGGGTAGCGAGCAGTACTTC. The rearrangement links TRBV5-1 to TRBJ2-7; tentative D call: TRBD2 (6 bases). Trimming took off 8 bases at V and 6 bases at J, with 21 bases between the two ends. From germline, CDR1 is SGHRS and CDR2 YFSETQ. The length of the CDR3 is 14 residues.

This clonotype has a count of ten or more. The J gene is TRBJ2-3, the V gene TRBV10-3, with 8 bases fitting TRBD1. The CDR3 loop spans 14 amino acids. CDR1 is ENHRY and CDR2 is SYGVKD in the germline V gene. The J segment lost 1 base and the V segment lost 10 bases, leaving 7 bases of the junction unmatched. In DNA form, the CDR3 reads TGTGCCACTAAGCCGGGACAGGGCACAGATACGCAGTATTTT. Translation gives CATKPGQGTDTQYF.

The table lists this clonotype with a few counts. The chain employs TRBV4-1 and TRBJ2-7; 9 bases agree with TRBD2. V dropped 0 bases and J dropped 7; count of bases not matched to a gene: 16. Looked up from germline, CDR1 is MGHRA and CDR2 is YSYEKL. The CDR3 loop spans 18 amino acids. CDR3 coding DNA: TGCGCCAGCAGCCAAGATCTCCACAATTTGGGCGGGAGGGTTGAGCAGTACTTC. This sequence encodes CASSQDLHNLGGRVEQYF.

This clonotype was seen repeatedly, ten times or more. The CDR3 protein is CASSLATRRGGYTF. CDR3 DNA: TGTGCCAGCAGCTTAGCGACACGCAGAGGGGGCTACACCTTC. This chain uses TRBV7-8 with TRBJ1-2; D unclear. The germline CDR1 and CDR2 sequences are SGHVS and FQNEAQ. The CDR3 loop spans 14 amino acids. V shed 0 bases and J shed 8 bases, with 13 bases lying between them.

This clonotype was observed a handful of times. The gene calls are TRBV29-1 and TRBJ1-2; the D is unclear. CDR1 is SQVTM, CDR2 ANQGSEA, per germline. The CDR3 runs to 11 residues. Trimming cost V 5 bases and J 5 bases, with 9 bases left between them. In DNA form, the CDR3 reads TGCAGCGTTCCAGGCAATTATGGCTACACCTTC. Protein product: CSVPGNYGYTF. The variable domain in full, completed from reference TRBV29-1 and TRBJ1-2, reads SAVISQKPSRDICQRGTSLTIQCQVDSQVTMMFWYRQQPGQSLTLIATANQGSEATYESGFVIDKFPISRPNLTFSTLTVSNMSPEDSSIYLCSVPGNYGYTFGSGTRLTVV.

This clonotype was observed at least ten times. The chain employs TRBV6-1 and TRBJ2-1; 11 bases match TRBD2. Germline V gene data show CDR1 as MNHNS and CDR2 as SASEGT. J gave up 5 bases and V 6 bases, and 12 bases lay outside the gene matches. The CDR3 spans 17 residues. The CDR3 loop reads CASSEGTSGSWNNEQFF. The CDR3 coding sequence is TGTGCCAGCAGCGAGGGCACTAGCGGGAGTTGGAACAATGAGCAGTTCTTC.

The table lists this clonotype with many counts. J is TRBJ2-2 and V is TRBV19; 10 nucleotides match TRBD2. This CDR3 is built from 17 residues. The V gene end was trimmed by 5 bases and the J gene end by 4 bases; junction bases not matched to a gene: 10. The V gene's germline CDR1 is LNHDA and CDR2 SQIVND (reference sequence). CDR3 region: CASSSIAGGFGTGELFF. CDR3 DNA sequence: TGTGCCAGTAGTTCAATAGCGGGAGGTTTTGGCACCGGGGAGCTGTTTTTT.

This clonotype was counted between two and nine times. The gene calls are TRBV5-4 and TRBJ2-2, with 8 positions matching TRBD1. CDR1 and CDR2 from the germline V gene are SGHNT and YYREEE (reference sequence). The CDR3 contains 16 residues. The junction had 7 bases not matched to a gene; V was cut back by 2 bases and J by 4 bases. Here the CDR3 reads CASSFGQGLSTGELFF. In nucleotides, the CDR3 is TGTGCCAGCAGCTTCGGACAGGGACTCTCCACCGGGGAGCTGTTTTTT.

This clonotype has more than one count but fewer than ten. The chain combines TRBV6-5 with TRBJ2-7; TRBD1 agrees at 8 bases. Looked up from germline, CDR1 is MNHEY and CDR2 is SVGAGI. V dropped 1 base and J dropped 6; count of bases not matched to a gene: 14. The CDR3 has 17 amino acids. The CDR3 spells CASSYFRPGQGAAEQYF. The CDR3 nucleotides read TGTGCCAGCAGTTACTTCCGGCCCGGGCAGGGGGCTGCCGAGCAGTACTTC.

As for this clonotype: This may be a read error, as it is one base from a much larger clone. This chain links TRBV6-5 with TRBJ2-1; D uncertain. CDR3 length: 13 residues. Germline CDR1 reads MNHEY; CDR2 reads SVGAGI. The CDR3 sequence is CASISNGNNGQFF. The CDR3 DNA sequence: TGTGCCAGCATTAGTAATGGGAACAATGGGCAGTTCTTC.

This clonotype has more than one count but fewer than ten. DNA for the CDR3: TGCGCCAGCAGCCGCGGGACTAGCGGGAGATCAGGGGAGCTGTTTTTT. Protein: CASSRGTSGRSGELFF. This chain joins TRBV5-1 and TRBJ2-2, with 14 bases that match TRBD2. The CDR3 is made up of 16 amino acids. CDR1 SGHRS and CDR2 YFSETQ come from the germline V gene. Trimming removed 4 bases from V and 8 bases from J; junction bases left unmatched: 7.

This clonotype was found a few times. This chain joins TRBV4-2 and TRBJ2-5; possible D gene TRBD2, 5 bases. Trimming shortened V by 4 bases and J by 5 bases, and 17 bases separated the two germline ends. The CDR3 has 15 residues. CDR1 and CDR2 from the germline V gene are LGHNA and YNFKEQ. CDR3 sequence reads: CASSPTARRGETQYF. The DNA for the CDR3 is TGTGCCAGCAGCCCAACCGCGAGGCGCGGGGAGACCCAGTACTTC.

This clonotype has at least ten counts. The chain couples TRBV11-2 to TRBJ1-6; 12 bases align to TRBD1. Unmatched junction bases numbered 2, after V lost 5 bases and J lost 6 bases. CDR1 is SGHAT, CDR2 FQNNGV, per germline. CDR3 length: 15 residues. The CDR3 spells CASSRDRGPNSPLHF. As DNA, the CDR3 is TGTGCCAGCAGCCGGGACAGGGGGCCTAATTCACCCCTCCACTTT.

At least ten counts were recorded for this clonotype. V usage is TRBV6-2 or TRBV6-3 and J usage is TRBJ2-1; D unresolved. The CDR3 is made up of 13 amino acids. The ends were cut back, 3 bases at V and 4 bases at J, with 7 bases in the middle. Germline V gene data show CDR1 as MNHEY and CDR2 as SVGEGT. The CDR3 DNA is TGTGCCAGCAGTTATGAACAGTACAATGAGCAGTTCTTC. This gives the protein CASSYEQYNEQFF.

Judged by abundance, this clonotype is medium-sized. The CDR3 loop is CASSFETPETQYF. The CDR3 nucleotides read TGTGCCAGCAGCTTTGAAACCCCGGAGACCCAGTACTTC. This chain joins TRBV11-2 and TRBJ2-5; D is unclear. V was pared by 3 bases and J by 5 bases, with 10 bases between. The CDR3 length is 13 residues. In germline, CDR1 is SGHAT, CDR2 FQNNGV.

V gene TRBV7-9 combines with J gene TRBJ2-2; TRBD1 aligns across 7 bases. Germline CDR1 is SEHNR and CDR2 is FQNEAQ (reference sequence). J gave up 4 bases and V 1 base, and 3 bases lay outside the gene matches. CDR3 length: 15 residues. The CDR3 sequence: CASSLEGGSTGELFF. The CDR3 DNA is TGTGCCAGCAGCTTAGAAGGGGGCAGCACCGGGGAGCTGTTTTTT.